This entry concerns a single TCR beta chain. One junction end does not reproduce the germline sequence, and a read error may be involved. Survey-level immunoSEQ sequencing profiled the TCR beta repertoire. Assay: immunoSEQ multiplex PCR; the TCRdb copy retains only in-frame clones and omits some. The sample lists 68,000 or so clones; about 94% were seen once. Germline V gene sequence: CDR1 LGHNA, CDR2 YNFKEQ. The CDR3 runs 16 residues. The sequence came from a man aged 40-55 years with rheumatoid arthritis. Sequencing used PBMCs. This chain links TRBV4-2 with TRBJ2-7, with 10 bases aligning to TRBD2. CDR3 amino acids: CASSQGGGTSVYERYF. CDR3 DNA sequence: TGTGCCAGCAGCCAAGGGGGCGGGACTAGCGTATACGAGCGGTACTTC.